This T cell receptor (beta chain) derives from a study of T cells in Graves' hyperthyroidism and ophthalmopathy. In its sample, this clonotype was seen many times. Amplification yielded TCR beta CDR3 regions, with RNA transcripts as the source. HTBI primers drove first-round RT-PCR of the TCR CDR3. MiXCR was run by TCRdb on the multiplex PCR reads, yielding one entry per CDR3 protein. The sample has a few hundred thousand distinct CDR3 sequences; approximately 14% are singletons. V gave up 6 bases and J gave up 7 bases; unmatched junction bases: 11. This CDR3 is built from 14 residues. Per germline, CDR1 SQVTM and CDR2 ANQGSEA.

The chain carries TRBV29-1 and TRBJ1-3; 8 bases are shared with TRBD1. Specimen: blood. The TCR was taken from a woman aged 18-29 years with Graves' hyperthyroidism. CDR3 residues: CSVAVTGGTNTIYF. The CDR3 DNA reads TGCAGCGTCGCGGTTACAGGGGGAACGAACACCATATATTTT. Based on the CDR3 plus reference TRBV29-1 and TRBJ1-3, the full variable domain is SAVISQKPSRDICQRGTSLTIQCQVDSQVTMMFWYRQQPGQSLTLIATANQGSEATYESGFVIDKFPISRPNLTFSTLTVSNMSPEDSSIYLCSVAVTGGTNTIYFGEGSWLTVV.